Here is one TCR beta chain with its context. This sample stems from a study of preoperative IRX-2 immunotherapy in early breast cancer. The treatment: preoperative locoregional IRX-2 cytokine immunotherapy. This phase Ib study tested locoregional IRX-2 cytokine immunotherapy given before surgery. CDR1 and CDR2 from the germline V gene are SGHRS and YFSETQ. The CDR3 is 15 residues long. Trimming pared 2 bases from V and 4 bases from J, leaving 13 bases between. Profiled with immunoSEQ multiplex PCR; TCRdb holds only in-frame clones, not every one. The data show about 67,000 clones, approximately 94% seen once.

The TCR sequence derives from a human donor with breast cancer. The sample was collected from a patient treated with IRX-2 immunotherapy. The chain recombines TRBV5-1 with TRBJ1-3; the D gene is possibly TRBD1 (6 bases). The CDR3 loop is CASSLQGGRGNTIYF. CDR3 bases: TGCGCCAGCAGCTTACAGGGAGGAAGAGGAAACACCATATATTTT. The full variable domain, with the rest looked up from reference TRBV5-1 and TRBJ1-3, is KAGVTQTPRYLIKTRGQQVTLSCSPISGHRSVSWYQQTPGQGLQFLFEYFSETQRNKGNFPGRFSGRQFSNSRSEMNVSTLELGDSALYLCASSLQGGRGNTIYFGEGSWLTVV.